The 19 T cell receptor beta chains below all came from one sample that was sequenced in a study of CD8+CD57+ T cells in acquired aplastic anemia. The study profiled TCR beta VDJ and CDR3 using genomic DNA as template. TCRdb used MiXCR to reprocess the reads, holding one entry per CDR3 protein. The table lists over 150,000 distinct CDR3 sequences, roughly 48% of them singletons. Patients included in sequencing had previously demonstrated CD8+CD57+ cell expansion by flow cytometry. The sample consisted of sorted CD4+, CD8+, or CD8+CD57+ T cells (not recorded which) from PBMCs. These receptors all come from a human donor with aplastic anemia.

The chain couples TRBV19 to TRBJ1-2; D is possibly TRBD1 (5 bases). CDR3 size: 16 residues. Trimming cost V 8 bases and J 2 bases, with 21 bases left between them. Looked up from germline, CDR1 is LNHDA and CDR2 is SQIVND (reference sequence). As DNA, the CDR3 is TGTGCCAGTGGGGCCGGGAGGGCAGGAGGAAACTATGGCTACACCTTC. Residues: CASGAGRAGGNYGYTF.

J is TRBJ2-3 and V is TRBV7-9; D remains ambiguous. The CDR3 consists of 12 residues. Germline-derived CDR1 and CDR2 are SEHNR and FQNEAQ (reference sequence). Trimming took 5 bases from V and 6 from J, leaving 9 bases between them. CDR3 bases: TGTGCCAGCAGCCCGGCCGTGGATACGCAGTATTTT. The encoded protein is CASSPAVDTQYF. The variable domain in full, completed from reference TRBV7-9 and TRBJ2-3, reads DTGVSQNPRHKITKRGQNVTFRCDPISEHNRLYWYRQTLGQGPEFLTYFQNEAQLEKSRLLSDRFSAERPKGSFSTLEIQRTEQGDSAMYLCASSPAVDTQYFGPGTRLTVL.

A word on this clonotype: A much larger clone differs from this one at a single base, so this may be a read error. The CDR3 ends on some other residue instead of the conserved phenylalanine or tryptophan, so this is likely a read error. The V call is TRBV5-1, the J call TRBJ2-5; D is perhaps TRBD1 or TRBD2 (6 bases each). The CDR3 consists of 16 residues. Looked up from germline, CDR1 is SGHRS and CDR2 is YFSETQ. V was cut by 5 bases and J by 6 bases, with 23 bases left in between. CDR3 amino acids: CASSRGGPGADQTQYL. DNA for the CDR3: TGCGCCAGCAGTCGAGGGGGGCCGGGGGCGGATCAGACCCAGTACCTC.

This clonotype was observed at least ten times. The chain couples TRBV6-1 to TRBJ2-3, with unresolved D. V lost 6 bases, J lost 2 bases, and 9 bases lay in between. Per germline, CDR1 MNHNS and CDR2 SASEGT. This CDR3 has 13 amino acids. CDR3: CASRPPSTDTQYF. CDR3 bases: TGTGCCAGCAGGCCCCCCTCCACAGATACGCAGTATTTT.

This clonotype turned up a few times. V is TRBV27 and J is TRBJ1-2; tentatively, D is TRBD1 (6 bases). CDR1 is MNHEY and CDR2 is SMNVEV in the germline V gene (reference sequence). V lost 6 bases and J lost 8, with 13 bases in between. CDR3 length equals 12 residues. The CDR3 nucleotides are TGTGCCAGCAGACAGGGTTATCAGGGCTACACCTTC. This translates into CASRQGYQGYTF.

The chain recombines TRBV24-1 with TRBJ2-1; 7 nucleotides align to TRBD1. Germline V gene sequence: CDR1 KGHDR, CDR2 SFDVKD. The CDR3 runs to 15 residues. Trimming took 4 bases from V and 1 from J; bases not matched to a gene: 3. The CDR3 bases are TGTGCCACCAGTGAACCCAGGGGGTCCTACAATGAGCAGTTCTTC. The encoded protein is CATSEPRGSYNEQFF.

This clonotype was seen a handful of times. The rearrangement joins TRBV29-1 to TRBJ2-1; D remains unclear. This CDR3 contains 12 residues. From germline, CDR1 is SQVTM and CDR2 ANQGSEA. Trimming took 5 bases from V and 7 from J, leaving 12 bases between them. CDR3 in amino acids: CSVMQQGNEQFF. For the CDR3, the DNA is TGCAGCGTTATGCAACAAGGGAATGAGCAGTTCTTC.

For the CDR3, the DNA is TGTGCCAGCAGCGGAGCGGGAGGATACAATGAGCAGTTCTTC. As protein: CASSGAGGYNEQFF. The chain links TRBV2 to TRBJ2-1; 9 bases are a match to TRBD2. J gave up 4 bases and V 6 bases, and 4 bases lay outside the gene matches. CDR3 length: 14 residues. CDR1 and CDR2 (germline): SNHLY, FYNNEI.

V usage is TRBV6-1 and J usage is TRBJ2-7, with D uncertain. The length of the CDR3 is 16 residues. Germline CDR1 MNHNS, CDR2 SASEGT. The V end lost 7 bases, the J end lost 2 bases, and 21 bases lay between the germline ends. The CDR3 sequence: CASKVISVGRTYEQYF. CDR3 sequence (DNA): TGTGCCAGCAAAGTTATATCCGTGGGCCGGACCTACGAGCAGTACTTC.

This clonotype was observed once. The V call is TRBV2, the J call TRBJ1-5; 8 bases are a match to TRBD1. CDR1 is SNHLY, CDR2 FYNNEI, per germline. With V trimmed by 6 bases and J by 2 bases, 3 bases remained unmatched. There are 14 residues in the CDR3. For the CDR3, the DNA is TGTGCCAGCAGCCAGGGACAGGGCAATCAGCCCCAGCATTTT. Its translation is CASSQGQGNQPQHF.

This clonotype was seen many times. The chain couples TRBV7-9 to TRBJ2-3; D could derive from TRBD1 or TRBD2 (5 bases each). The V gene's germline CDR1 is SEHNR and CDR2 FQNEAQ (reference sequence). The CDR3 runs to 13 residues. The V gene lost 5 bases and the J gene lost 1 base, with 7 bases spanning the gap. The CDR3 region is CASSRGGTDTQYF. Here the CDR3 DNA reads TGTGCCAGCAGCCGAGGGGGCACAGATACGCAGTATTTT. The variable domain in full, with the rest retrieved from reference TRBV7-9 and TRBJ2-3, is DTGVSQNPRHKITKRGQNVTFRCDPISEHNRLYWYRQTLGQGPEFLTYFQNEAQLEKSRLLSDRFSAERPKGSFSTLEIQRTEQGDSAMYLCASSRGGTDTQYFGPGTRLTVL.

This clonotype appeared many times. The rearrangement uses TRBV30 and TRBJ1-6; D is uncertain. V was pared by 1 base and J by 1 base, with 14 bases between. CDR1 and CDR2 (germline): GTSNPN, SVGIG (reference sequence). The CDR3 consists of 17 residues. The CDR3 loop is CAWSGSSVPSYNSPLHF. The CDR3 nucleotides read TGTGCCTGGAGTGGTTCTTCTGTTCCGTCCTATAATTCACCCCTCCACTTT.

The chain employs TRBV10-2 and TRBJ2-2; D call uncertain. Germline lookup yields CDR1 WSHSY and CDR2 SAAADI. Trimming cost V 10 bases and J 4 bases, with 13 bases left between them. This CDR3 has 13 residues. CDR3 bases: TGCGCCACCGTCCCCGTCGGCACCGGGGAGCTGTTTTTT. Encoded protein: CATVPVGTGELFF.

The chain combines TRBV10-3 with TRBJ2-7; D is possibly TRBD1 or TRBD2 (5 bases each). Germline V gene lookup returns CDR1 ENHRY and CDR2 SYGVKD. V was trimmed by 8 bases and J by 4 bases, leaving 12 bases between them. This CDR3 is built from 12 residues. DNA of the CDR3: TGTGCCATCCCCCCTGGGGGTTACGAGCAGTACTTC. It yields the protein CAIPPGGYEQYF.

V and J are TRBV19 and TRBJ2-7; D unresolved. V was pared by 3 bases and J by 0 bases, with 6 bases between. The CDR3 is 13 residues long. Per germline, CDR1 LNHDA and CDR2 SQIVND (reference sequence). In DNA, the CDR3 is TGTGCCAGTAGTATCTCGGGCTCCTACGAGCAGTACTTC. Its protein product is CASSISGSYEQYF.

The rearrangement uses TRBV24-1 and TRBJ1-3, with D perhaps matching TRBD1 (6 bases). V dropped 5 bases and J dropped 1 base, with 11 bases sitting between them. The CDR3 is 15 residues long. Germline assignment: CDR1 KGHDR and CDR2 SFDVKD. The CDR3 DNA is TGTGCCACCAGTGGAACAGGGCCGTCTGGAAACACCATATATTTT. Translation gives CATSGTGPSGNTIYF.

This clonotype showed up many times. The V call is TRBV5-1, the J call TRBJ1-1, with TRBD1 matching 7 bases. Germline trimming cut 4 bases from V and 3 bases from J; bases unmatched to any gene: 9. In germline, CDR1 is SGHRS, CDR2 YFSETQ. This CDR3 spans 15 amino acids. CDR3 coding DNA: TGCGCCAGCAGCCCGCAGACAGGGCCTTACACTGAAGCTTTCTTT. Translation gives CASSPQTGPYTEAFF.

V is TRBV10-3 and J is TRBJ2-1; 9 positions agree with TRBD1. V gave up 8 bases and J gave up 5 bases; unmatched junction bases: 10. CDR3 size: 15 residues. In germline, CDR1 is ENHRY, CDR2 SYGVKD. This CDR3 reads CAIRLGDRDNNEQFF. CDR3 nucleotide sequence: TGTGCCATCCGCCTAGGGGACAGGGACAACAATGAGCAGTTCTTC.

The chain employs TRBV20-1 and TRBJ1-1, with 7 bases fitting TRBD1. The germline CDR1 and CDR2 sequences are DFQATT and SNEGSKA (reference sequence). The CDR3 loop spans 14 amino acids. Unmatched junction bases numbered 8, after V lost 6 bases and J lost 1 base. The CDR3 loop is CSARPGTANTEAFF. The CDR3 DNA is TGCAGTGCAAGACCCGGGACAGCGAACACTGAAGCTTTCTTT.